This T cell receptor beta chain was observed in a study of cytomegalovirus exposure and HLA in healthy donors. Study-wide points: Some segments of the V type, notably TRBV6-2 and TRBV6-3, were excluded as indistinguishable. A few CMV-associated chains were confirmed in vitro to be specific for CMV antigens.

Comments on this clone: The antigen remains unidentified.

This CDR3 is 15 amino acids long. Researchers ran the PCR with 60 Vbeta and 13 Jbeta primers. The data were produced by immunoSEQ multiplex PCR, yet TCRdb's version contains in-frame clones alone and is incomplete. The sample has roughly 120,000 clones; roughly 82% are singletons. The sequenced sample was PBMCs. The clonotype comes from an older woman in good health and CMV-seropositive. The chain links TRBV1 to TRBJ2-5; the table's TRBD2 call for D was not verified on the DNA. TRBV1 is a documented pseudogene. Written as DNA, the CDR3 is TGCACCAGCAGCCGTACGATAGCGGGGCAAGAGACCCAGTACTTC. This sequence encodes CTSSRTIAGQETQYF.